The sequence of this T cell receptor beta chain was determined in a study of blood T cell repertoires in COVID-19 (dated by TCRdb to about 2020). With respect to the entire study: Samples from collaborators originated in the United States, Italy and Spain and spanned both the acute and convalescent phases of COVID-19. The prospective study material was composed of cDNA or gDNA derived from T cells, B-cell-depleted T cells, or PBMCs. Subjects who had been exposed to COVID-19, were actively infected with it, or had recovered from it provided the deeply sampled blood TCRbeta repertoires that made up the dataset. Where available, HLA class I and class II types were taken from metadata supplied by the sample provider and were not determined by assay-based typing. A freely available public database, intended as a resource for researchers studying the immune response to SARS-CoV-2, is where the repertoires were released. The samples were drawn from two sources: the first 160 participants of the ongoing ImmuneRACE study, and 1,200 or so subjects contributed by 6 global collaborators. The sample metadata nearly always contained a de-identified subject ID, COVID-19 status, age in years and sex. Broad study findings and their caveats: Clinical and demographic metadata were provided uncurated, with the amount varying by source and participant.

This clone was counted a single time. Its specific antigen is unknown. No base quality values were provided; no much bigger clone lies one nucleotide off. V lost 0 bases and J lost 5 bases, and the count of bases not matched to a germline gene is 1. CDR1 MNHEY and CDR2 SVGAGI are derived from the germline V gene. Its CDR3 holds 14 amino acids, cysteine through phenylalanine. Of all the DNA, just the CDR3 is kept, 42 bases in frame from base 1. At one collaborating source in Seattle, patients were enrolled during active infection and were followed longitudinally through the course of disease. Each collaborating institution followed its own protocols to collect whole blood in K2EDTA tubes. For TCRbeta analysis, collaborators shipped samples in one of three forms: frozen whole blood, isolated PBMCs, or DNA extracted from either of those sample types. The immunoSEQ Assay, a bias-controlled multiplex PCR, was used to amplify TCRbeta CDR3 regions from genomic DNA. The source study handled its data this way. Within the assay, amplification of reference gene primers was used to estimate how many nucleated cells each sample contained. To quantify the absolute abundance of each unique TCRbeta CDR3 rearrangement, sequence reads were collapsed and filtered. For each sample, productive Simpson clonality was calculated as the square root of Simpson's diversity index over productive rearrangements. TCRdb stores this immuneACCESS table with in-frame sequences only. Part of the clones is absent; in the studies checked, under half of the shortfall reflects unresolved V genes, and no reason is known for the rest. The DNA was the basis for D and trimming; V, J and clone size are from that table. Here the sample has about 300,000 clones; approximately 89% occur a single time. The ten largest clones take up around 2% of the sample.

Here the chain combines TRBV6-5 and TRBJ2-1; 7 bases in between match TRBD1. Sequenced: peripheral blood. The receptor's source is a woman between 25 and 40 years old with COVID-19, enrolled during active disease. The CDR3 region: CASSYSGQNNEQFF. The DNA sequence is given as TGTGCCAGCAGTTACTCGGGACAGAACAATGAGCAGTTCTTC.